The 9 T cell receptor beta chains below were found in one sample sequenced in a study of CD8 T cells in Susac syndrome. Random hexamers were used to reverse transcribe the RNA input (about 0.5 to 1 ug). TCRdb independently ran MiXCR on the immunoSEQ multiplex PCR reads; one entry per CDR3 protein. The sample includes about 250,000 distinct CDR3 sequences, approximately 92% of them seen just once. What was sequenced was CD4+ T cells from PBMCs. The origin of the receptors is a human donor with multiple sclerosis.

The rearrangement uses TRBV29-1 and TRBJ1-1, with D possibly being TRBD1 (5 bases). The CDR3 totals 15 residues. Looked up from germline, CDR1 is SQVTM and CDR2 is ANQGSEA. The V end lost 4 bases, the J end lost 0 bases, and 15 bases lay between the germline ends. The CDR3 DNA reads TGCAGCGTTGCGGCGGGGGTCAATATGAACACTGAAGCTTTCTTT. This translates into CSVAAGVNMNTEAFF.

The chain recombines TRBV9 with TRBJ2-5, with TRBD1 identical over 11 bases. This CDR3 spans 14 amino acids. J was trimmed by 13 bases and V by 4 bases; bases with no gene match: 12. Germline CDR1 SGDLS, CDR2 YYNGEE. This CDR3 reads CASSRGTGGKGRYF. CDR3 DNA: TGTGCCAGCAGCAGAGGGACAGGGGGAAAAGGCCGGTACTTC.

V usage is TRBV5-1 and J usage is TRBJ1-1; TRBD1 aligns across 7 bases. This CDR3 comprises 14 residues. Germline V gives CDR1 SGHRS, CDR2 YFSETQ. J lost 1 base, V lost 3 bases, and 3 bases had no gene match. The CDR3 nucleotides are TGCGCCAGCAGCTGGAGACAGGGGAACACTGAAGCTTTCTTT. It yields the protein CASSWRQGNTEAFF.

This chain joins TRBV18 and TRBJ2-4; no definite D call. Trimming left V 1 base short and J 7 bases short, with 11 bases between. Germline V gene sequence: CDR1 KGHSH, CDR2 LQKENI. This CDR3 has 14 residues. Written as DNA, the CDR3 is TGTGCCAGCTCACCACAATCCCTTGAGAACATTCAGTACTTC. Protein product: CASSPQSLENIQYF.

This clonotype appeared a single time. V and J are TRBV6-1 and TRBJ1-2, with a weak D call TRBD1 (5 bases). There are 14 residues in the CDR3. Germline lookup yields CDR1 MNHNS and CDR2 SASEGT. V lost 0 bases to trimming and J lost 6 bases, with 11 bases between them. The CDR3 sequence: CASSEAGKGHGYTF. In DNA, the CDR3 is TGTGCCAGCAGTGAAGCAGGCAAGGGACATGGCTACACCTTC.

The CDR3 here is CSARGQGARTDTQYF. The CDR3 bases are TGCAGTGCTCGCGGACAGGGGGCGCGGACAGATACGCAGTATTTT. This chain uses TRBV20-1 with TRBJ2-3; 11 nucleotides agree with TRBD1. This CDR3 spans 15 amino acids. J lost 3 bases, V lost 5 bases, and 7 bases had no gene match. CDR1 and CDR2 from the germline V gene are DFQATT and SNEGSKA (reference sequence).

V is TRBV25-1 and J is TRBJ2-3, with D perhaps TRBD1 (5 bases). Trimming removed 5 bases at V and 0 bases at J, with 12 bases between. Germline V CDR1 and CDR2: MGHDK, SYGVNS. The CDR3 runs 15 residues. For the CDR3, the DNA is TGTGCCAGCAGTTTTGGGGCGCGGAGCACAGATACGCAGTATTTT. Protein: CASSFGARSTDTQYF.

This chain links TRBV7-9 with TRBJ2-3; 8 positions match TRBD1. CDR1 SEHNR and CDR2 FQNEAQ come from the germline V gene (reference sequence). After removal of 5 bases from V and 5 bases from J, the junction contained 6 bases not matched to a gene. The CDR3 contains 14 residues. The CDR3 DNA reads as TGTGCCAGCAGCGGGGGACAGGTCTTAGATACGCAGTATTTT. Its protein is CASSGGQVLDTQYF.

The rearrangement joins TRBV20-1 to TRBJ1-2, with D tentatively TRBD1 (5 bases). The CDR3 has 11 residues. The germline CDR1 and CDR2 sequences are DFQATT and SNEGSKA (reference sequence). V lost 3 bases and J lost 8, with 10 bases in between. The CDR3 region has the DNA TGCAGTGCTAGTGCAGGGAAAGGCTACACCTTC. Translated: CSASAGKGYTF.